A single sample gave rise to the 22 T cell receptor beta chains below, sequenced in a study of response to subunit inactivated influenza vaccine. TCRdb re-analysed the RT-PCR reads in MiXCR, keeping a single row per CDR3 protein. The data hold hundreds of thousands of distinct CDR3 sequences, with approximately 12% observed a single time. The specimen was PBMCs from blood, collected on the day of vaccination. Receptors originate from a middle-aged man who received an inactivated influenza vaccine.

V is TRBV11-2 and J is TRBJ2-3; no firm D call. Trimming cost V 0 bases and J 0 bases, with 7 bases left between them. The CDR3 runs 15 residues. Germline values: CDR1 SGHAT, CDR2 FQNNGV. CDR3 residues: CASSLEVSSTDTQYF. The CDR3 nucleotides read TGTGCCAGCAGCTTAGAGGTCTCTAGCACAGATACGCAGTATTTT.

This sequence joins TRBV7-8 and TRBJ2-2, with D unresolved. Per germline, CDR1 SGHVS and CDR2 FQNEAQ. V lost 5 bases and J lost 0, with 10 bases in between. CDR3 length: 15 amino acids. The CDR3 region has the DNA TGTGCCAGCAGCGTACGCGGAGCGAACACCGGGGAGCTGTTTTTT. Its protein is CASSVRGANTGELFF.

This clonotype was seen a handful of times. As DNA, the CDR3 is TGTGCCAGCAGCTTAGAGGTTTGGGGTTACGAGCAGTACTTC. It translates to CASSLEVWGYEQYF. V and J are TRBV7-2 and TRBJ2-7; D remains unclear. The V end was cut by 1 base, the J end by 4 bases, with 11 bases between. CDR1 SGHTA and CDR2 FQGNSA come from the germline V gene. This CDR3 has 14 amino acids.

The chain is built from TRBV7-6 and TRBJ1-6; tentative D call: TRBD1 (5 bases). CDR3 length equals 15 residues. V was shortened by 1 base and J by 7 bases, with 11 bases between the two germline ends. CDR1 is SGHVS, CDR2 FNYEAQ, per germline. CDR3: CASSLGLEGNSPLHF. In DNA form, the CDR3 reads TGTGCCAGCAGCTTAGGTTTGGAGGGGAATTCACCCCTCCACTTT.

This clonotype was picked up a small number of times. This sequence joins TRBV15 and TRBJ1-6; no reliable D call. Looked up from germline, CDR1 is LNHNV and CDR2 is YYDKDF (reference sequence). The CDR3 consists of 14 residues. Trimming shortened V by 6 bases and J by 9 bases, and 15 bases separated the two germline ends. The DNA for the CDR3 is TGTGCCACCAGGGAAAGGACCGCACCTTCACCCCTCCACTTT. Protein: CATRERTAPSPLHF.

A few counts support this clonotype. This CDR3 is CASSATGQALYGYTF. The CDR3 bases are TGCGCCAGCAGCGCGACGGGACAGGCCCTCTATGGCTACACCTTC. The chain has TRBV5-1 and TRBJ1-2, with 8 bases lining up with TRBD1. Germline V lookup: CDR1 SGHRS, CDR2 YFSETQ. V trimming: 4 bases; J trimming: 4 bases; junction bases outside the gene matches: 9. The CDR3 is made up of 15 amino acids.

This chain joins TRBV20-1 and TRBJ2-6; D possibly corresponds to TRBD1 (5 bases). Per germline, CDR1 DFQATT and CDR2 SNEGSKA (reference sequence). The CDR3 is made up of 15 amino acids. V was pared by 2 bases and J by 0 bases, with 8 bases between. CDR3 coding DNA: TGCAGTGCTAGACAGGGAAGCTCTGGGGCCAACGTCCTGACTTTC. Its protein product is CSARQGSSGANVLTF.

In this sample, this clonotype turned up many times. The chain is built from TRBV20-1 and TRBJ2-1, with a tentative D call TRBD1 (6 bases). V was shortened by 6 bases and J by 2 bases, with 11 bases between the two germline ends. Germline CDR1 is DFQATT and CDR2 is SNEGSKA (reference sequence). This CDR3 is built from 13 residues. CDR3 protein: CSAVDRPYNEQFF. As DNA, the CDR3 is TGCAGTGCCGTGGACAGACCCTACAATGAGCAGTTCTTC.

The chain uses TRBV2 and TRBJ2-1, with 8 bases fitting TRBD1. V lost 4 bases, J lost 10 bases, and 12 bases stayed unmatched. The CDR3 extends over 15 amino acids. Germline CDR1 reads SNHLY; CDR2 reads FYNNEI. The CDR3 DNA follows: TGTGCCAGCAGTGTTCTGGACAGGGTCTCTTTCGAGCAGTTCTTC. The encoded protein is CASSVLDRVSFEQFF.

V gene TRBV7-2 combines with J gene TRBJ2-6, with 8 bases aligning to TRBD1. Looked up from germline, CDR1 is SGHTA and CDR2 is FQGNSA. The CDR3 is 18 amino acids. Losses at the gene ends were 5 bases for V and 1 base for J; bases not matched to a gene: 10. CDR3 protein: CASSLTGTGPSGANVLTF. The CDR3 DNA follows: TGTGCCAGCAGCCTTACCGGGACAGGCCCTTCTGGGGCCAACGTCCTGACTTTC.

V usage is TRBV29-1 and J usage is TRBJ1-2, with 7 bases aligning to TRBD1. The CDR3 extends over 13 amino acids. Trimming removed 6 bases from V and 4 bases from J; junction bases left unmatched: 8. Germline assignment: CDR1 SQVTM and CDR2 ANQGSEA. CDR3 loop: CSVLGGGVYGYTF. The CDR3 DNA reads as TGCAGCGTCTTGGGAGGGGGCGTCTATGGCTACACCTTC. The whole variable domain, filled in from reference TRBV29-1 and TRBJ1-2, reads SAVISQKPSRDICQRGTSLTIQCQVDSQVTMMFWYRQQPGQSLTLIATANQGSEATYESGFVIDKFPISRPNLTFSTLTVSNMSPEDSSIYLCSVLGGGVYGYTFGSGTRLTVV.

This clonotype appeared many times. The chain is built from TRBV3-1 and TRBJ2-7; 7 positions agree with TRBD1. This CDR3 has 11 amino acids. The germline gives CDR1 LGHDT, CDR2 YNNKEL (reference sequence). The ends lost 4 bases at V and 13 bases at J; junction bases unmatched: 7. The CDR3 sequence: CASSLGTVVYF. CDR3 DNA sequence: TGTGCCAGCAGCCTCGGGACAGTAGTATACTTC.

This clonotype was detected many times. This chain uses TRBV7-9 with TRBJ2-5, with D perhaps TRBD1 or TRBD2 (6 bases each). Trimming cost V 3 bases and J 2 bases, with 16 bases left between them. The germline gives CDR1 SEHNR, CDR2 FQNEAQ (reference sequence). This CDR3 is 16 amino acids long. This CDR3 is CASSFVGGPAQETQYF. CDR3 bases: TGTGCCAGCAGCTTCGTTGGGGGGCCTGCTCAAGAGACCCAGTACTTC.

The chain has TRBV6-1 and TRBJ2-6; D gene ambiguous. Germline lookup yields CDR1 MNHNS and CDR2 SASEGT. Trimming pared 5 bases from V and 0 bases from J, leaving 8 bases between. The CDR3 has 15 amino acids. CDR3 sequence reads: CASSPTYSGANVLTF. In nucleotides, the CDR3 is TGTGCCAGCAGTCCCACTTACTCTGGGGCCAACGTCCTGACTTTC.

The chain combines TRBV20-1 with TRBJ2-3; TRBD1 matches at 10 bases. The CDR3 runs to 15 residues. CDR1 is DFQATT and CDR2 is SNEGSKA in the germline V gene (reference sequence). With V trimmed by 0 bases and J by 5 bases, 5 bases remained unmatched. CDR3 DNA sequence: TGCAGTGCTAGAGATGGGGACAGGGGAAGAGATACGCAGTATTTT. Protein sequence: CSARDGDRGRDTQYF.

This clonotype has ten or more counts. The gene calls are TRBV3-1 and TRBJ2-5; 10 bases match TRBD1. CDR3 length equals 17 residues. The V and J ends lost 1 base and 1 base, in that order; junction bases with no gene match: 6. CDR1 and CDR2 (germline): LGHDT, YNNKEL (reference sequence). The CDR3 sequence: CASSQVRGQGGQETQYF. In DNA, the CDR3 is TGTGCCAGCAGCCAAGTCAGAGGACAGGGGGGCCAAGAGACCCAGTACTTC.

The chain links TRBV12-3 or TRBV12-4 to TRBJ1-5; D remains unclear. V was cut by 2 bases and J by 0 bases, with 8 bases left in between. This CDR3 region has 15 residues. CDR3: CASSLRSTSNQPQHF. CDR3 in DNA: TGTGCCAGCAGTTTAAGGAGTACTAGCAATCAGCCCCAGCATTTT.

CDR3 DNA sequence: TGCGCCAGCAGCTTGGCCCAGGGGTCAGGAACTGAAGCTTTCTTT. This encodes CASSLAQGSGTEAFF. The V call is TRBV5-1, the J call TRBJ1-1; possibly TRBD1 for D (6 bases). Trimming cost V 0 bases and J 5 bases, with 14 bases left between them. The CDR3 extends over 15 amino acids. Germline CDR1 reads SGHRS; CDR2 reads YFSETQ.

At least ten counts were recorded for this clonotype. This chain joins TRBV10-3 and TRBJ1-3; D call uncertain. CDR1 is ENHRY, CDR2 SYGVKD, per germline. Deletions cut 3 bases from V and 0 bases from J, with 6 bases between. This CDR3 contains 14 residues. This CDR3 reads CAISDSTSGNTIYF. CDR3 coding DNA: TGTGCCATCAGTGATAGTACCTCTGGAAACACCATATATTTT.

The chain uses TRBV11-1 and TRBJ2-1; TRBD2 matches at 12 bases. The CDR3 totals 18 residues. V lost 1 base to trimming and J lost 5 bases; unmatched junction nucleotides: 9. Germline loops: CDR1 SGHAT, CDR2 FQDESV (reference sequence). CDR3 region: CASSLESTSGGFHNEQFF. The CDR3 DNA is TGTGCCAGCAGCTTAGAATCCACTAGCGGGGGGTTTCACAATGAGCAGTTCTTC.

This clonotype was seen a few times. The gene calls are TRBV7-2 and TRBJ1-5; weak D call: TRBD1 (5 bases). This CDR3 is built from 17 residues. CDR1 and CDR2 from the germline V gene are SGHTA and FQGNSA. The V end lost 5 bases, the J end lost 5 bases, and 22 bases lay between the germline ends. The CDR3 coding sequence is TGTGCCAGCAGCCCACAGGAGGGGACGGGGGGGTATCAGCCCCAGCATTTT. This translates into CASSPQEGTGGYQPQHF.

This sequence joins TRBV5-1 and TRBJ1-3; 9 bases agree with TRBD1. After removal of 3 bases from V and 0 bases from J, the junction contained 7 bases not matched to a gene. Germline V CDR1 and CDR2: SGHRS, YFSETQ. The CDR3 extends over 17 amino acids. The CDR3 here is CASSSMTGGSSGNTIYF. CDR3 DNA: TGCGCCAGCAGCTCCATGACAGGGGGTAGCTCTGGAAACACCATATATTTT.